This T cell receptor beta chain is drawn from a study of shared clonotypes between healthy human individuals. Study-level information: The study used three CD4 naive, three CD4 memory, two CD8 naive and one CD8 memory plate per donor.

V trimming: 6 bases; J trimming: 2 bases; junction bases outside the gene matches: 4. From germline, CDR1 is WSHSY and CDR2 SAAADI. The CDR3 extends over 13 amino acids. In the case of this clone: No antigen is known for it.

Per the study methods: ImmunoSEQ gave junction-only sequences without quality scores, so filtering differed. TCRdb's table, derived via immunoSEQ multiplex PCR, lists solely in-frame clones and lacks some. V, J and clone size derive from that table, while D and trimming were established from the DNA sequence. The data contain 2,500,000 or so clones, just under 95% of them singletons. Study-wide findings and caveats: On the whole, naive subsets had larger estimated richness than memory subsets had.

The specimen was naive CD4+ T cells from PBMCs. The subset denotes: CD45RA+ positively selected. The chain links TRBV10-2 to TRBJ2-7; TRBD2 matches at 7 bases. The TCR sequence derives from a man younger than 35 in good health. Some clones in this sample may be carry-over from other donors' samples. The CDR3 sequence is CASRASGAYEQYF. The CDR3 nucleotides read TGCGCCAGCAGGGCTAGCGGTGCCTACGAGCAGTACTTC.